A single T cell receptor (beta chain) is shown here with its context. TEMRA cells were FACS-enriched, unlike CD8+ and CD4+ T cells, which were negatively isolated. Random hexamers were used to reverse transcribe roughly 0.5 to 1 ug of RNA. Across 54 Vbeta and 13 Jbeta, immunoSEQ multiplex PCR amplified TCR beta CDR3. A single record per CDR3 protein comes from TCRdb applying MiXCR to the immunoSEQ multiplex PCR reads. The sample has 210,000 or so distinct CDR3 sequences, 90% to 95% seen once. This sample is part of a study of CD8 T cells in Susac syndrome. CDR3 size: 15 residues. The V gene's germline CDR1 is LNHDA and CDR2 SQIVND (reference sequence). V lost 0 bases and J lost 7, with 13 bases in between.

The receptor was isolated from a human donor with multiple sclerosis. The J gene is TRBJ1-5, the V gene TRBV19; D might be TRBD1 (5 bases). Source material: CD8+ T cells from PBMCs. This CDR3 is CASSIDGGGTQPQHF. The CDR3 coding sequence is TGTGCCAGTAGTATAGATGGGGGGGGGACGCAGCCCCAGCATTTT.